What follows are 32 T cell receptor beta chains derived from one specimen sequenced in a study of cytomegalovirus exposure and HLA in healthy donors. PCR amplification relied on 60 Vbeta primers (plus 13 Jbeta primers). The protocol was immunoSEQ multiplex PCR, while the TCRdb copy is restricted to in-frame clones and leaves out a portion. The sample has 110,000 to 150,000 clones; around two thirds are singletons. The source material was PBMCs. Receptors were obtained from an older woman in good health and CMV-seropositive.

This clone appeared a single time. The V call is TRBV27, the J call TRBJ2-1, with 9 bases aligning to TRBD2. V dropped 2 bases and J dropped 4; count of bases not matched to a gene: 3. The CDR3 sequence is 15 residues long. Germline assignment: CDR1 MNHEY and CDR2 SMNVEV (reference sequence). The CDR3 protein is CASSLGLAGYNEQFF. CDR3 in DNA: TGTGCCAGCAGTTTAGGGCTAGCGGGGTACAATGAGCAGTTCTTC.

This clone was detected a few times. The chain couples TRBV5-4 to TRBJ1-3, with D possibly matching TRBD1 (5 bases). The CDR3 totals 15 residues. Germline V lookup: CDR1 SGHNT, CDR2 YYREEE (reference sequence). Trimming shortened V by 4 bases and J by 4 bases, and 15 bases separated the two germline ends. Written as DNA, the CDR3 is TGTGCCAGCAGCCTGGGGGGGGGATTAGGAAACACCATATATTTT. Translation gives CASSLGGGLGNTIYF.

The chain couples TRBV5-1 to TRBJ2-1; 7 positions match TRBD2. CDR3 length: 14 amino acids. The V and J ends lost 3 bases and 6 bases, in that order; junction bases with no gene match: 6. From germline, CDR1 is SGHRS and CDR2 YFSETQ. DNA for the CDR3: TGCGCCAGCAGCTCCCGACTAGCTGGCAATGAGCAGTTCTTC. Its translation: CASSSRLAGNEQFF.

The chain has TRBV5-1 and TRBJ2-7, with TRBD1 matching over 8 bases. Germline CDR1 and CDR2: SGHRS and YFSETQ. The CDR3 runs to 15 residues. Unmatched junction bases numbered 8, after V lost 0 bases and J lost 6 bases. The CDR3 bases are TGCGCCAGCAGCTTGGCTCAGGGGGCCTCTGGCGAGCAGTACTTC. Its protein is CASSLAQGASGEQYF.

The chain has TRBV29-1 and TRBJ1-3; D not resolved. Trimming stripped 4 bases from V and 0 bases from J, with 7 bases between. From germline, CDR1 is SQVTM and CDR2 ANQGSEA. The CDR3 is 13 residues long. The CDR3, as DNA: TGCAGCGTTGTAAGAGACTCTGGAAACACCATATATTTT. Amino acid sequence: CSVVRDSGNTIYF.

The chain has TRBV6-5 and TRBJ2-2; TRBD1 matches 8 bases. V lost 6 bases to trimming and J lost 3 bases; unmatched junction nucleotides: 6. This CDR3 spans 15 amino acids. Per germline, CDR1 MNHEY and CDR2 SVGAGI. The CDR3 DNA is TGTGCCAGCAGAAGACAGGGGATAGACACCGGGGAGCTGTTTTTT. This gives the protein CASRRQGIDTGELFF.

V and J are TRBV5-1 and TRBJ2-3; D not certain. Per germline, CDR1 SGHRS and CDR2 YFSETQ. Trimming stripped 3 bases from V and 1 base from J, with 6 bases between. CDR3 size: 13 residues. The DNA of the CDR3 is TGCGCCAGCAGCTACTTTCGCACAGATACGCAGTATTTT. Translation gives CASSYFRTDTQYF.

The chain combines TRBV28 with TRBJ1-3; 10 bases agree with TRBD1. V lost 5 bases to trimming and J lost 4 bases; unmatched junction nucleotides: 11. Germline loops: CDR1 MDHEN, CDR2 SYDVKM. The CDR3 is 17 amino acids. The CDR3 coding sequence is TGTGCCAGCAGTCCCGTCCCCGGACAGGGGGTAGGAAACACCATATATTTT. Protein: CASSPVPGQGVGNTIYF.

The chain couples TRBV28 to TRBJ1-1; D unresolved. The V end lost 2 bases, the J end lost 1 base, and 8 bases lay between the germline ends. CDR3 length: 14 amino acids. The germline gives CDR1 MDHEN, CDR2 SYDVKM. CDR3 region: CASSLPTRNTEAFF. The CDR3 nucleotides are TGTGCCAGCAGTTTACCCACGAGGAACACTGAAGCTTTCTTT. The full variable domain, completed using reference TRBV28 and TRBJ1-1, is DVKVTQSSRYLVKRTGEKVFLECVQDMDHENMFWYRQDPGLGLRLIYFSYDVKMKEKGDIPEGYSVSREKKERFSLILESASTNQTSMYLCASSLPTRNTEAFFGQGTRLTVV.

The chain combines TRBV7-9 with TRBJ2-7; TRBD1 might be the D (6 bases). This CDR3 comprises 17 residues. CDR1 and CDR2 from the germline V gene are SEHNR and FQNEAQ (reference sequence). Trimming stripped 5 bases from V and 3 bases from J, with 23 bases between. The CDR3: CASSHIPKQGVDYEQYF. The DNA of the CDR3 is TGTGCCAGCAGCCACATTCCGAAACAGGGAGTCGACTACGAGCAGTACTTC.

The chain is built from TRBV7-9 and TRBJ2-7, with 14 bases aligning to TRBD2. The germline CDR1 and CDR2 sequences are SEHNR and FQNEAQ (reference sequence). With V trimmed by 4 bases and J by 7 bases, 6 bases remained unmatched. The CDR3 sequence is 15 residues long. The CDR3 DNA is TGTGCCAGCAGCTCGACTAGCGGGAGGGCCGAGGAGCAGTACTTC. Translating gives CASSSTSGRAEEQYF.

This sequence joins TRBV5-1 and TRBJ2-3; 11 bases map to TRBD2. The CDR3 covers 17 residues. After removal of 0 bases from V and 2 bases from J, the junction contained 5 bases not matched to a gene. Germline CDR1 SGHRS, CDR2 YFSETQ. This chain's CDR3 is CASSLDPSGRPTDTQYF. The CDR3 DNA reads as TGCGCCAGCAGCTTGGATCCTAGCGGGAGGCCCACAGATACGCAGTATTTT.

Regarding this clone: The junction differs from germline at one of its ends, possibly a read error. This rearrangement joins TRBV5-1 to TRBJ1-2; possibly TRBD1 for D (5 bases). The germline gives CDR1 SGHRS, CDR2 YFSETQ. This CDR3 region has 13 residues. This CDR3 reads CASRLGGDPGYTF. The CDR3 region has the DNA TGCGCCAGCAGGTTGGGGGGAGATCCTGGCTACACCTTC.

The rearrangement joins TRBV7-2 to TRBJ2-1; TRBD2 is a possible D gene (5 bases). CDR1 SGHTA and CDR2 FQGNSA come from the germline V gene. Trimming cost V 1 base and J 6 bases, with 13 bases left between them. The CDR3 runs 15 residues. The CDR3 spells CASSLVGLAGNEQFF. CDR3 DNA sequence: TGTGCCAGCAGCTTAGTCGGGCTAGCTGGCAATGAGCAGTTCTTC.

This clone was recorded a few times. The chain employs TRBV28 and TRBJ2-1; D may be TRBD2 (6 bases). V shed 3 bases and J shed 0 bases, with 12 bases lying between them. This CDR3 is built from 16 residues. The germline CDR1 and CDR2 sequences are MDHEN and SYDVKM. CDR3 DNA sequence: TGTGCCAGCAGTTTTGGGGGGAGCGGCTCCTACAATGAGCAGTTCTTC. Amino acid sequence: CASSFGGSGSYNEQFF.

The chain carries TRBV5-6 and TRBJ2-2; TRBD1 is a possible D gene (6 bases). Trimming cost V 2 bases and J 2 bases, with 10 bases left between them. This CDR3 has 15 amino acids. Germline V gene lookup returns CDR1 SGHDT and CDR2 YYEEEE. The CDR3 sequence: CASSFGQFNTGELFF. The CDR3, as DNA: TGTGCCAGCAGCTTCGGACAGTTCAACACCGGGGAGCTGTTTTTT.

This clone was observed a few times. V gene TRBV7-7 combines with J gene TRBJ2-5, with a possible D match to TRBD2 (5 bases). This CDR3 comprises 16 residues. Germline loops: CDR1 SSHAT, CDR2 FNYEAQ (reference sequence). V was pared by 2 bases and J by 4 bases, with 17 bases between. CDR3 residues: CASSLFSAGAGETQYF. CDR3 coding DNA: TGTGCCAGCAGCTTATTTTCGGCGGGTGCAGGAGAGACCCAGTACTTC.

This clone was recorded only once. J is TRBJ1-5 and V is TRBV28; D not certain. Per the germline V gene, CDR1 is MDHEN and CDR2 is SYDVKM. Trimming pared 3 bases from V and 7 bases from J, leaving 13 bases between. This CDR3 region has 14 residues. The CDR3 region has the DNA TGTGCCAGCAGTTTGTTGGTGTCGGAGCAGCCCCAGCATTTT. Encoded protein: CASSLLVSEQPQHF. Looking up the rest from reference TRBV28 and TRBJ1-5 gives the full variable domain: DVKVTQSSRYLVKRTGEKVFLECVQDMDHENMFWYRQDPGLGLRLIYFSYDVKMKEKGDIPEGYSVSREKKERFSLILESASTNQTSMYLCASSLLVSEQPQHFGDGTRLSIL.

The gene calls are TRBV28 and TRBJ2-7; D unresolved. V lost 2 bases to trimming and J lost 1 base, with 6 bases between them. CDR1 MDHEN and CDR2 SYDVKM come from the germline V gene. The CDR3 spans 13 residues. CDR3 in DNA: TGTGCCAGCAGTTTAGCGTTTTCCTACGAGCAGTACTTC. Its protein is CASSLAFSYEQYF.

This sequence joins TRBV15 and TRBJ2-5; 9 nucleotides align to TRBD2. This CDR3 is built from 15 residues. Germline lookup yields CDR1 LNHNV and CDR2 YYDKDF (reference sequence). Trimming removed 4 bases from V and 4 bases from J; junction bases left unmatched: 7. CDR3 DNA sequence: TGTGCCACCAGCAAGGGACTAGCTGGTGGAGAGACCCAGTACTTC. It specifies CATSKGLAGGETQYF.

The rearrangement joins TRBV28 to TRBJ1-1; the D gene is possibly TRBD1 (5 bases). Germline V gene data show CDR1 as MDHEN and CDR2 as SYDVKM. V lost 4 bases and J 4 bases, leaving 13 bases between the germline ends. This CDR3 has 14 residues. In DNA form, the CDR3 reads TGTGCCAGCAGTTCCCGGATGGGGGGCACTGAAGCTTTCTTT. This gives the protein CASSSRMGGTEAFF.

The V gene is TRBV15, the J gene TRBJ2-1; 10 bases are a match to TRBD2. J gave up 7 bases and V 1 base, and 4 bases lay outside the gene matches. The CDR3 extends over 15 amino acids. The germline V gene encodes CDR1 LNHNV and CDR2 YYDKDF (reference sequence). CDR3 nucleotides: TGTGCCACCAGCAGAGCTAGCGGGAGAGTTAATGAGCAGTTCTTC. Residues: CATSRASGRVNEQFF.

This clone has a single count. This chain uses TRBV6-5 with TRBJ2-3; D call uncertain. The germline V and J ends were trimmed by 0 bases and 4 bases, with 8 bases remaining between them. Germline V CDR1 and CDR2: MNHEY, SVGAGI. The CDR3 covers 14 residues. The CDR3 DNA reads TGTGCCAGCAGTTACTCTGAGGTAGCAGATACGCAGTATTTT. This sequence encodes CASSYSEVADTQYF.

This chain links TRBV7-2 with TRBJ1-2; D may be TRBD1 (5 bases). V was shortened by 3 bases and J by 0 bases, with 11 bases between the two germline ends. Germline-derived CDR1 and CDR2 are SGHTA and FQGNSA. The CDR3 has 15 residues. The CDR3 protein is CASSLQGGANYGYTF. The DNA of the CDR3 is TGTGCCAGCAGCTTGCAGGGAGGTGCTAACTATGGCTACACCTTC. The entire variable domain, with the rest obtained from reference TRBV7-2 and TRBJ1-2, is as follows: GAGVSQSPSNKVTEKGKDVELRCDPISGHTALYWYRQSLGQGLEFLIYFQGNSAPDKSGLPSDRFSAERTGGSVSTLTIQRTQQEDSAVYLCASSLQGGANYGYTFGSGTRLTVV.

The chain uses TRBV29-1 and TRBJ2-7; D is possibly TRBD2 (6 bases). The CDR3 is 17 residues long. V gave up 1 base and J gave up 1 base, with 20 bases separating them. Germline assignment: CDR1 SQVTM and CDR2 ANQGSEA. CDR3 region: CSVEGRSRAEGSYEQYF. As DNA, the CDR3 is TGCAGCGTTGAAGGTCGATCCCGCGCGGAGGGGTCCTACGAGCAGTACTTC.

This chain connects TRBV7-3 to TRBJ2-2; 7 bases line up with TRBD1. The V gene end was trimmed by 4 bases and the J gene end by 6 bases; junction bases not matched to a gene: 8. CDR1 and CDR2 (germline): SGHTA, FQGTGA. This CDR3 region has 15 residues. The CDR3 loop is CASSSGTVVAGELFF. The CDR3 DNA is TGTGCCAGCAGCTCGGGGACAGTGGTAGCCGGGGAGCTGTTTTTT.

The chain recombines TRBV2 with TRBJ1-2, with D possibly matching TRBD1 (6 bases). Germline values: CDR1 SNHLY, CDR2 FYNNEI. CDR3 size: 15 residues. The ends were cut back, 4 bases at V and 1 base at J, with 13 bases in the middle. The CDR3 DNA sequence: TGTGCCAGCAGTGGATCTAAAGGGGGTAACTATGGCTACACCTTC. It codes for CASSGSKGGNYGYTF.

The chain combines TRBV30 with TRBJ1-3; D not resolved. CDR3 length: 13 residues. Germline V CDR1 and CDR2: GTSNPN, SVGIG (reference sequence). Trimming left V 2 bases short and J 3 bases short, with 8 bases between. The CDR3 loop reads CAWSSGNGNTIYF. The CDR3 DNA reads as TGTGCCTGGAGTTCAGGCAATGGAAACACCATATATTTT. Filled out from reference TRBV30 and TRBJ1-3, the complete variable domain reads SQTIHQWPATLVQPVGSPLSLECTVEGTSNPNLYWYRQAAGRGLQLLFYSVGIGQISSEVPQNLSASRPQDRQFILSSKKLLLSDSGFYLCAWSSGNGNTIYFGEGSWLTVV.

This clone was seen once. The chain combines TRBV5-6 with TRBJ2-5; tentative D call: TRBD1 (5 bases). The CDR3 contains 14 residues. The V end was cut by 0 bases, the J end by 3 bases, with 9 bases between. Germline CDR1 SGHDT, CDR2 YYEEEE. The CDR3 here is CASSLDGREETQYF. CDR3 DNA sequence: TGTGCCAGCAGCTTGGACGGCAGGGAAGAGACCCAGTACTTC.

This chain uses TRBV6-1 with TRBJ2-6; D call uncertain. Germline CDR1 is MNHNS and CDR2 is SASEGT. V shed 3 bases and J shed 0 bases, with 6 bases lying between them. The CDR3 runs 15 residues. The CDR3 is CASSDLISGANVLTF. Here the CDR3 DNA reads TGTGCCAGCAGTGACCTAATCTCTGGGGCCAACGTCCTGACTTTC.

This clone has a single count. This chain connects TRBV6-6 to TRBJ2-1; unclear D gene. Trimming left V 6 bases short and J 12 bases short, with 12 bases between. CDR3 size: 11 residues. Per the germline V gene, CDR1 is MNHNY and CDR2 is SVGAGI (reference sequence). The CDR3 here is CASSPSVVQFF. DNA for the CDR3: TGTGCCAGCAGCCCTAGTGTGGTGCAGTTCTTC.

V is TRBV7-8 and J is TRBJ2-3; perhaps TRBD1 as D (5 bases). The CDR3 runs to 13 residues. The ends were cut back, 1 base at V and 5 bases at J, with 7 bases in the middle. Germline assignment: CDR1 SGHVS and CDR2 FQNEAQ. The CDR3 region has the DNA TGTGCCAGCAGCTTAGTCCAGGGAGATACGCAGTATTTT. Amino acids: CASSLVQGDTQYF.